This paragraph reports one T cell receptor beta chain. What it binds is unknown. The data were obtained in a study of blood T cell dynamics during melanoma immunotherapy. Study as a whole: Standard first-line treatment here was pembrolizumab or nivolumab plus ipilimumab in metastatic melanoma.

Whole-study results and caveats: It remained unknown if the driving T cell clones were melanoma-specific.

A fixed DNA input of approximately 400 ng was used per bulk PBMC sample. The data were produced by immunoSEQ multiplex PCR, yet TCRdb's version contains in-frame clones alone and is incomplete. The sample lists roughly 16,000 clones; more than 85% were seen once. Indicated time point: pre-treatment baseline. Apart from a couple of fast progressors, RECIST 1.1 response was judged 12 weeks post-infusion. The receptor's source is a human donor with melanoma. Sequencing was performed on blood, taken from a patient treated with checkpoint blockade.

DNA for the CDR3: TGCGCCAGCAGCGCGGACGGAGCTAACTATGGCTACACCTTC. Translation: CASSADGANYGYTF. The rearrangement joins TRBV5-1 to TRBJ1-2; D unresolved. Deletions cut 4 bases from V and 0 bases from J, with 10 bases between. CDR1 and CDR2 (germline): SGHRS, YFSETQ. This CDR3 region has 14 residues.